The rows below give T cell receptor beta chains drawn from one sample of a study of technical replicates of blood from four donors. TCRdb's table, derived via immunoSEQ multiplex PCR, lists solely in-frame clones and lacks some. The sample lists about 84,000 clones, roughly 98% occurring once. Sample: T cells isolated from PBMCs. Every receptor here comes from a human donor in good health. Both conserved end residues are part of each CDR3. D genes are given only for firm matches. Not every row has a clone size; where given, it reads once, few, many or a size class.

V gene,clone size,D gene,J gene,CDR3 DNA,CDR3 protein
TRBV30,-,-,TRBJ1-2,TGTGCCTGGAGACTACAGGGAAACTATGGCTACACCTTC,CAWRLQGNYGYTF
TRBV29-1,-,-,TRBJ1-1,TGCAGCGCACAAAAGACTGGAACTGAAGCTTTCTTT,CSAQKTGTEAFF
TRBV7-2,-,TRBD1,TRBJ1-2,TGTGCCAGCAGACTAAGTTCGACAGGGGCTAACTATGGCTACACCTTC,CASRLSSTGANYGYTF
TRBV21-1,-,-,TRBJ2-1,TGTGCCAGCATCCCCTTAGAGCAGTTCTTC,CASIPLEQFF
TRBV30,-,-,TRBJ2-2,TGTGCCTGGAGTACGATACTCACCGGGGAGCTGTTTTTT,CAWSTILTGELFF
TRBV4-1,-,TRBD2,TRBJ2-1,TGCGCCAGCAGCCGGACTAGCGGACCATCCTACAATGAGCAGTTCTTC,CASSRTSGPSYNEQFF
TRBV10-1,few,-,TRBJ1-1,TGCGCCAGCAGTGTAGGGGTATTCGGCACTGAAGCTTTCTTT,CASSVGVFGTEAFF
TRBV11-2,-,TRBD1,TRBJ2-1,TGTGCCAGCAGCTTAATTTCCCTAGGGGGCGGCTACAATGAGCAGTTCTTC,CASSLISLGGGYNEQFF
TRBV30,-,TRBD2,TRBJ2-3,TGTGCCTGGGAGGAGGGAGGGACAGATACGCAGTATTTT,CAWEEGGTDTQYF
TRBV4-1,-,-,TRBJ2-5,TGCGCCAGCAGCCAAAGCAGGGGCGAGACCCAGTACTTC,CASSQSRGETQYF
TRBV7-9,-,-,TRBJ2-3,TGTGCCAGCAGCTTTATTGACACCTCCACAGATACGCAGTATTTT,CASSFIDTSTDTQYF
TRBV6-5,-,-,TRBJ1-1,TGTGCCAGCAGTTACTCAAGCGGGGGCGGTAACACTGAAGCTTTCTTT,CASSYSSGGGNTEAFF
TRBV7-6,-,TRBD2,TRBJ2-5,TGTGCCAGCAGCCCCGTAGCGGGCCAAGAGACCCAGTACTTC,CASSPVAGQETQYF
TRBV4-1,-,TRBD2,TRBJ2-2,TGCGCCAGCAGCCAAGGACTAGCGGCCCTAGGTAGCGGGGAGCTGTTTTTT,CASSQGLAALGSGELFF
TRBV21-1,-,-,TRBJ2-7,TGTGCCAGCACTAGCGTTCGGGTCTACGAGCAGTACTTC,CASTSVRVYEQYF
TRBV7-9,-,-,TRBJ1-1,TGTGCCAGCAGCCCACGGGGGGGGGCGAGGGGCACTGAAGCTTTCTTT,CASSPRGGARGTEAFF
TRBV27,-,-,TRBJ2-1,TGTGCCAGCAGCAAACGAGAGCCCATCTCCTACAATGAGCAGTTCTTC,CASSKREPISYNEQFF
TRBV7-9,-,-,TRBJ2-5,TGTGCCAGCAGCCCGTACCAAGAGACCCAGTACTTC,CASSPYQETQYF
TRBV14,-,TRBD1,TRBJ1-2,TGTGCCAGCAGCGAAAGACGGACAGGTCACTATGGCTACACCTTC,CASSERRTGHYGYTF
TRBV28,-,-,TRBJ1-2,TGTGCCAGCAGTTTTCGGAACTATGGCTACACCTTC,CASSFRNYGYTF
TRBV19,-,-,TRBJ1-6,TGTGCCAGTAGTAAGCGGGTTGGGAATTCACCCCTCCACTTT,CASSKRVGNSPLHF
TRBV6-6,-,-,TRBJ1-4,TGTGCCAGCGACGGGGGGGGCGTTGAAAAACTGTTTTTT,CASDGGGVEKLFF
TRBV27,-,-,TRBJ1-2,TGTGCCAGCAGTGGTGACAGCCATCATGGCTACACCTTC,CASSGDSHHGYTF
TRBV6-5,-,-,TRBJ1-1,TGTGCCAGCAGTCAGCACAGGGCTGAAGCTTTCTTT,CASSQHRAEAFF
TRBV5-4,-,TRBD1,TRBJ1-2,TGTGCCAGCAGCCGCCGGGACAGGGTCTATGGCTACACCTTC,CASSRRDRVYGYTF
TRBV5-6,-,-,TRBJ1-2,TGTGCCAGCAGCCGGAGCGTAGGAGCGCCTTTCTATGGCTACACCTTC,CASSRSVGAPFYGYTF
TRBV30,-,-,TRBJ1-5,TGTGCCTGGAGTTCCACAGGAAATCAGCCCCAGCATTTT,CAWSSTGNQPQHF
TRBV29-1,-,TRBD2,TRBJ2-1,TGCAGCGTCGAAGGGGCTAGCGGGGCCCTCAATGAGCAGTTCTTC,CSVEGASGALNEQFF
TRBV6-4,-,-,TRBJ1-2,TGTGCCAGCAGTGACGGGGGGGGCTATGGCTACACCTTC,CASSDGGGYGYTF
TRBV7-9,-,-,TRBJ1-4,TGTGCCTCGCGGACGGACTCCAGTGAAAAACTGTTTTTT,CASRTDSSEKLFF
TRBV30,-,-,TRBJ1-1,TGTGCCTGCAGGGTGGCCACTGAAGCTTTCTTT,CACRVATEAFF
TRBV19,-,TRBD1,TRBJ1-3,TGTGCCGTCTCCTGGGACAGGTATCCTGGAAACACCATATATTTT,CAVSWDRYPGNTIYF
TRBV9,-,TRBD1,TRBJ2-7,TGTGCCAGCAGCGCCGGGACAGGGGGCTACGAGCAGTACTTC,CASSAGTGGYEQYF
TRBV29-1,-,-,TRBJ2-3,TGCAGCGTTGTGAGGGATCAGGTGGATACGCAGTATTTT,CSVVRDQVDTQYF
TRBV4-1,-,TRBD2,TRBJ2-2,TGCGCCAGCAGCCAAGGAAGCGGGGGGGCGACAGGGGAGCTGTTTTTT,CASSQGSGGATGELFF
TRBV5-1,-,-,TRBJ2-7,TGCGCCAGCAGCTTGGAGTGGTCGGGGGTGACGGACTACGAGCAGTACTTC,CASSLEWSGVTDYEQYF
TRBV6-1,-,-,TRBJ2-7,TGTGCCAGCAGGAATCCGGCCCCAGGCTACGAGCAGTACTTC,CASRNPAPGYEQYF
TRBV7-3,once,TRBD2,TRBJ2-2,TGTGCCAGCAGCTACGGACTAGCGGGGGGTACCGGGGAGCTGTTTTTT,CASSYGLAGGTGELFF
TRBV6-5,-,-,TRBJ2-5,TGTGCCAGCAGTTACGGTTGGCCGAGCGGCCAGTACTTC,CASSYGWPSGQYF
TRBV5-1,-,TRBD1,TRBJ2-1,TGCGCCAGCAGCTTGGACGGCGGGACAGGGTACAATGAGCAGTTCTTC,CASSLDGGTGYNEQFF
TRBV5-4,-,-,TRBJ1-3,TGTGCCAGCAGCGCCCCGGGACACCGCTCTGGAAACACCATATATTTT,CASSAPGHRSGNTIYF
TRBV5-6,once,-,TRBJ1-6,TGTGCCAGCAGCCCGGCGGGGGCGATTAATTCACCCCTCCACTTT,CASSPAGAINSPLHF
TRBV5-1,-,TRBD2,TRBJ2-1,TGCGCCAGCAGCTTGGGCGGGAGTCGGCACAATGAGCAGTTCTTC,CASSLGGSRHNEQFF
TRBV7-9,-,TRBD2,TRBJ2-2,TGTGCCAGCAGCTTAGAAGGGGGACTAGCGGTTACCGGGGAGCTGTTTTTT,CASSLEGGLAVTGELFF
TRBV10-1,-,-,TRBJ2-7,TGCGCCAGCAGTGAGTACAGATCCTACGAGCAGTACTTC,CASSEYRSYEQYF
TRBV19,-,-,TRBJ1-5,TGTGCCAGTAGTGTGACGGGTTCCTATAGCAATCAGCCCCAGCATTTT,CASSVTGSYSNQPQHF
TRBV19,-,TRBD2,TRBJ2-1,TGTGCCAGTAGGCGGGGGGCAACTTATGAGCAGTTCTTC,CASRRGATYEQFF
TRBV19,-,TRBD1,TRBJ2-1,TGTGCCAGTAGTAGGGGGTCCGGGACAGGGAACAATGAGCAGTTCTTC,CASSRGSGTGNNEQFF
TRBV10-3,-,-,TRBJ1-1,TGTGCCATCGGGGGGAAGGAAGGGACTGAAGCTTTCTTT,CAIGGKEGTEAFF
TRBV4-1,-,-,TRBJ1-4,TGCGCCAGCAGCCGATCCGGGACACGCACAACTAATGAAAAACTGTTTTTT,CASSRSGTRTTNEKLFF
TRBV18,-,TRBD1,TRBJ2-1,TGTGCCAGCTCACCACCGCCAGGGGGTAATGAGCAGTTCTTC,CASSPPPGGNEQFF
TRBV5-1,-,TRBD2,TRBJ2-1,TGCGCCAGCAGCTTGGCCGGACTAGCGTCCTACAATGAGCAGTTCTTC,CASSLAGLASYNEQFF
TRBV14,-,TRBD2,TRBJ2-2,TGTGCCAGCAGCCGAATAGCGGGAGTGAACACCGGGGAGCTGTTTTTT,CASSRIAGVNTGELFF
TRBV28,-,-,TRBJ1-1,TGTGCCAGCAGTTCCCCGGGGGGCTGGACTGAAGCTTTCTTT,CASSSPGGWTEAFF